This T cell receptor beta chain was observed in a study of OX40 agonist ivuxolimab in advanced cancers. Profiled with immunoSEQ multiplex PCR; TCRdb holds only in-frame clones, not every one. Found here are about 36,000 clones, about 81% of them singletons; the top ten hold 22%. The origin of this receptor is an adult with an advanced solid tumor such as melanoma, head and neck, liver or kidney cancer. The source was CD4+ or CD8+ T cells sorted from blood, collected in a trial of the OX40 agonist ivuxolimab.

CDR3 coding DNA: TGTGCCAGCAGTCCACTAGGGCACTATGGCTACACCTTC. Residues: CASSPLGHYGYTF. The genes are TRBV6-5 and TRBJ1-2; D is undetermined. The CDR3 extends over 13 amino acids. V was cut by 5 bases and J by 3 bases, with 10 bases left in between. Germline CDR1 and CDR2: MNHEY and SVGAGI.